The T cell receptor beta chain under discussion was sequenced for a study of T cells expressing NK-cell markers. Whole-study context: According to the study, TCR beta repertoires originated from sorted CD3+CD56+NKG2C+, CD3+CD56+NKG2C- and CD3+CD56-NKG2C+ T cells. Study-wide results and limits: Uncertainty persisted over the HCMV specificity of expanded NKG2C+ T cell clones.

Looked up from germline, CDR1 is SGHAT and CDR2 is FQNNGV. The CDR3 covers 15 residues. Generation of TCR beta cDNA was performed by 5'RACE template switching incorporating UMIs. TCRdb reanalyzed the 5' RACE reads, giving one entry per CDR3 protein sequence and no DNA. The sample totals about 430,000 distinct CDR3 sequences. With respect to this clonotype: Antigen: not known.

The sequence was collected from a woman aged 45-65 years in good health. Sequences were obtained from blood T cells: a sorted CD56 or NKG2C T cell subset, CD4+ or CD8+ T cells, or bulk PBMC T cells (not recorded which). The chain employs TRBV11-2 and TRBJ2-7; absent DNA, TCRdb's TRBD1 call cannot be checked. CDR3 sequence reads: CASSLQGAISSEQYF. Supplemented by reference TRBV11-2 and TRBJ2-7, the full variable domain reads EAGVAQSPRYKIIEKRQSVAFWCNPISGHATLYWYQQILGQGPKLLIQFQNNGVVDDSQLPKDRFSAERLKGVDSTLKIQPAKLEDSAVYLCASSLQGAISSEQYFGPGTRLTVT.